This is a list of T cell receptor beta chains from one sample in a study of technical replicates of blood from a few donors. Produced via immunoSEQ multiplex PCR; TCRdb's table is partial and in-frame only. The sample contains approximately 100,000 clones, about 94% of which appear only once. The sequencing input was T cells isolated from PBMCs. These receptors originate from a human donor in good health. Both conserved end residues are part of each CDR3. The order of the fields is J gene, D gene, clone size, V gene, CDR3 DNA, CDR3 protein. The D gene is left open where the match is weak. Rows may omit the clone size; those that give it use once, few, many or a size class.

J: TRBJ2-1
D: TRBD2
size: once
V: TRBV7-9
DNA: TGTGCCCTCCTCCGGGCTAGCGGGAGAGCTTACAATGAGCAGTTCTTC
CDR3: CALLRASGRAYNEQFF

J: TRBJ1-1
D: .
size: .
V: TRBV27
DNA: TGTGCCAGCGCATGGGACAAGGGCCGGAGAGCTTTCTTT
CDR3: CASAWDKGRRAFF

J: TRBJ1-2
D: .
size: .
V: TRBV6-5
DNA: TGTGCCAGCAGTTACTTGACAGGCACCTCCTATGGCTACACCTTC
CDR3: CASSYLTGTSYGYTF

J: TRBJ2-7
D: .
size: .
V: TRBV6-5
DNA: TGTGCCAGCAGCCGATATGGGGTCTCCAGCGGGGAGCAGTACTTC
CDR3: CASSRYGVSSGEQYF

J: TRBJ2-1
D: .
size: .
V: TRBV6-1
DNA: TGTGCCAGCAGGGAATCTTTTTCTGGCTTCGAGCAGTTCTTC
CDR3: CASRESFSGFEQFF

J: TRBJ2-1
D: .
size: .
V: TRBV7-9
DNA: TGTGCCAGCAGCTCACGCAGGGTGGAAGCCTGGCATGAGCAGTTCTTC
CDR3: CASSSRRVEAWHEQFF

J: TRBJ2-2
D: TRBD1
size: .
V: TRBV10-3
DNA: TGTGCCATCAGGAATGCCGGGACAGGGGTAACCGGGGAGCTGTTTTTT
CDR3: CAIRNAGTGVTGELFF

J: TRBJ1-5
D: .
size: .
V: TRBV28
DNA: TGTGCCAGCAGTTTGGTTATTGGCAGATCTAGCAATCAGCCCCAGCATTTT
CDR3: CASSLVIGRSSNQPQHF

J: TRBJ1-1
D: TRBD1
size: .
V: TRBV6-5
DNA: TGTGCCAGCAGTTACTTACTGACAGGGGGAATGGTAGCTTTCTTT
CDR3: CASSYLLTGGMVAFF

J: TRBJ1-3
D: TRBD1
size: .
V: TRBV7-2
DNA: TGTGCCCTCAGGGGGACAGGGGGGAACACCATATATTTT
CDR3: CALRGTGGNTIYF

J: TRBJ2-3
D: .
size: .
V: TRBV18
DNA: TGTGCCAGCTCACCGGTATATGGGGGGGATACGCAGTATTTT
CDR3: CASSPVYGGDTQYF

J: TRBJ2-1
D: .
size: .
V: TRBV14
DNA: TGTGCCAGCAGCCCGGGGGACCTACCCTACAATGAGCAGTTCTTC
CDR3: CASSPGDLPYNEQFF